Listed below are T cell receptor beta chains from one sample, sequenced in a study of regulatory T cells in long-lasting Graves disease. TCRdb reprocessed the multiplex PCR reads via MiXCR and lists one record per CDR3 protein. This table holds about 290,000 distinct CDR3 sequences, 22% found once. Source: peripheral blood mononuclear cells (PBMCs), taken when the disease was refractory, from a patient treated with antithyroid drugs. The receptors shown here come from a female donor with Graves disease. CDR3s include the opening cysteine and the closing phenylalanine or tryptophan. A D gene is named only where the DNA matches it firmly. Expanded clones get a size class; other rows say once, few or many, or leave the size out.

v_call: TRBV4-3
cdr3_length: 15
j_call: TRBJ2-7
clone_size: few
d_call: .
cdr3_nt: TGCGCCAGCAGCCAAGATGTGGCGGGCGCCTACGAGCAGTACTTC
cdr3_aa: CASSQDVAGAYEQYF

v_call: TRBV7-9
cdr3_length: 16
j_call: TRBJ1-4
clone_size: .
d_call: .
cdr3_nt: TGTGCCAGCAGCTTAAGGTCAGGGGCAACTAATGAAAAACTGTTTTTT
cdr3_aa: CASSLRSGATNEKLFF

v_call: TRBV7-2
cdr3_length: 15
j_call: TRBJ2-7
clone_size: many
d_call: .
cdr3_nt: TGTGCCAGCAGCTTAGCAGGAGGGGGCGGGTACGAGCAGTACTTC
cdr3_aa: CASSLAGGGGYEQYF

v_call: TRBV6-1
cdr3_length: 17
j_call: TRBJ2-5
clone_size: .
d_call: TRBD2
cdr3_nt: TGTGCCAGCATTAGGACTAGCGGGAGTTCCCACCAAGAGACCCAGTACTTC
cdr3_aa: CASIRTSGSSHQETQYF

v_call: TRBV2
cdr3_length: 13
j_call: TRBJ2-5
clone_size: many
d_call: .
cdr3_nt: TGTGCCAGCAGTGAAGCCCTGGGGGAGACCCAGTACTTC
cdr3_aa: CASSEALGETQYF

v_call: TRBV6-9
cdr3_length: 16
j_call: TRBJ1-4
clone_size: few
d_call: TRBD1
cdr3_nt: TGTGCCAGCAGTTATATGAGGGGGCCGAGTAATGAAAAACTGTTTTTT
cdr3_aa: CASSYMRGPSNEKLFF

v_call: TRBV28
cdr3_length: 14
j_call: TRBJ1-1
clone_size: many
d_call: .
cdr3_nt: TGTGCCAGCAGGATGGACAGCCTGAACACTGAAGCTTTCTTT
cdr3_aa: CASRMDSLNTEAFF

v_call: TRBV7-8
cdr3_length: 15
j_call: TRBJ2-5
clone_size: .
d_call: TRBD1
cdr3_nt: TGTGCCAGCAGCACCCGGACAGGGGTCGTAGAGACCCAGTACTTC
cdr3_aa: CASSTRTGVVETQYF

v_call: TRBV9
cdr3_length: 15
j_call: TRBJ2-7
clone_size: .
d_call: TRBD2
cdr3_nt: TGTGCCAGCAGCGTAGATCCAGCGGGAGTTTACGAGCAGTACTTC
cdr3_aa: CASSVDPAGVYEQYF

v_call: TRBV10-3
cdr3_length: 13
j_call: TRBJ1-6
clone_size: .
d_call: .
cdr3_nt: TGTGCCATCTCAACAGGGATGGTTTCACCCCTCCACTTT
cdr3_aa: CAISTGMVSPLHF

v_call: TRBV12-3/TRBV12-4
cdr3_length: 13
j_call: TRBJ1-6
clone_size: many
d_call: .
cdr3_nt: TGTGCCAGCAGTTTTGACAGACAATCACCCCTCCACTTT
cdr3_aa: CASSFDRQSPLHF

v_call: TRBV4-1
cdr3_length: 15
j_call: TRBJ2-7
clone_size: .
d_call: TRBD2
cdr3_nt: TGCGCCAGCAGCCAAGTTGGCGGGAGTACATACGAGCAGTACTTC
cdr3_aa: CASSQVGGSTYEQYF

v_call: TRBV3-1
cdr3_length: 15
j_call: TRBJ2-7
clone_size: .
d_call: .
cdr3_nt: TGTGCCAGCAGCCAAGGAGGGGCCCGTTTCTACGAGCAGTGCTTC
cdr3_aa: CASSQGGARFYEQCF

v_call: TRBV7-9
cdr3_length: 16
j_call: TRBJ1-3
clone_size: few
d_call: TRBD1
cdr3_nt: TGTGCCAGCAGCACCGACAGGGGGCGTTTGGGAAACACCATATATTTT
cdr3_aa: CASSTDRGRLGNTIYF

v_call: TRBV28
cdr3_length: 15
j_call: TRBJ1-4
clone_size: many
d_call: .
cdr3_nt: TGTGCCAGCAGACTACTTCCACGTGGTAATGAAAAACTGTTTTTT
cdr3_aa: CASRLLPRGNEKLFF

v_call: TRBV30
cdr3_length: 14
j_call: TRBJ2-3
clone_size: few
d_call: TRBD2
cdr3_nt: TGTGCCTGGAGTGTAGCGGGAGTGACAGATACGCAGTATTTT
cdr3_aa: CAWSVAGVTDTQYF

v_call: TRBV28
cdr3_length: 16
j_call: TRBJ2-5
clone_size: few
d_call: .
cdr3_nt: TGTGCCAGCAGTCGGGGGACACCGCCAGACCAAGAGACCCAGTACTTC
cdr3_aa: CASSRGTPPDQETQYF

v_call: TRBV4-2
cdr3_length: 15
j_call: TRBJ2-2
clone_size: .
d_call: .
cdr3_nt: TGTGCCAGCAGCCAGGACGAGGGTAGCCCCGGGGAGCTGTTTTTT
cdr3_aa: CASSQDEGSPGELFF